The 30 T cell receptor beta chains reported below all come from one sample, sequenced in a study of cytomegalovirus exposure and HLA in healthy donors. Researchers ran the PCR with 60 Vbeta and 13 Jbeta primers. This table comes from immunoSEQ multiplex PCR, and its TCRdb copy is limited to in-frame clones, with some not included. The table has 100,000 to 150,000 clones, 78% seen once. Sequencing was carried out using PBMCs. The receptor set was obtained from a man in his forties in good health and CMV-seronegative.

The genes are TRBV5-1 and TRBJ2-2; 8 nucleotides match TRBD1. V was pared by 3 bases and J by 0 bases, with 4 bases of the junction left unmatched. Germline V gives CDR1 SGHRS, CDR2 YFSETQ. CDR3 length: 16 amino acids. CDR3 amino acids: CASSSGTGTNTGELFF. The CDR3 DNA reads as TGCGCCAGCAGCTCTGGGACAGGAACGAACACCGGGGAGCTGTTTTTT.

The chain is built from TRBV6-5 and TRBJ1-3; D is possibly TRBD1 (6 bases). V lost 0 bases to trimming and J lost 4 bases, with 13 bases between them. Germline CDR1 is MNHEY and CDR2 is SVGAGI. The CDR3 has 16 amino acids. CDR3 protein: CASSYSGAPGGNTIYF. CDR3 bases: TGTGCCAGCAGTTACTCGGGGGCCCCGGGGGGAAACACCATATATTTT.

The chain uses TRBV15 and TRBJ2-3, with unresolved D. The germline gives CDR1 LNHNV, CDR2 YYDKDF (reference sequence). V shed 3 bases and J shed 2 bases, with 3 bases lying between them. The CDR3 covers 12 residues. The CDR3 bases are TGTGCCACCAGCAGTAACACAGATACGCAGTATTTT. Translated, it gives CATSSNTDTQYF.

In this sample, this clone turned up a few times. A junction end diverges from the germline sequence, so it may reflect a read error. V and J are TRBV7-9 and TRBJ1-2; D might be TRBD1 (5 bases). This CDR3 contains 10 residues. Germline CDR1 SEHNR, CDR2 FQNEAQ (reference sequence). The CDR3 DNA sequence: TGTTCCAGCAGCCGCAGGGATTACACCTTC. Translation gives CSSSRRDYTF.

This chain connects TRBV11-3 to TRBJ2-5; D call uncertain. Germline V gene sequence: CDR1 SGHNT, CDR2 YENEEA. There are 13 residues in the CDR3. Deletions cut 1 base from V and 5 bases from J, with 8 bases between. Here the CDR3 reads CASSLGPRETQYF. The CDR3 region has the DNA TGTGCCAGCAGCTTAGGTCCCCGGGAGACCCAGTACTTC.

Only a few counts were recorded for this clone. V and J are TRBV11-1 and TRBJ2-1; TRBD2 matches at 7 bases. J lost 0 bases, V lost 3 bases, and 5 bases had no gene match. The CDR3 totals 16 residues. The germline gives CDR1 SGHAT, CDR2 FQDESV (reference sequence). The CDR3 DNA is TGTGCCAGCAGCTTCCTACTAGCGTCCTCCTACAATGAGCAGTTCTTC. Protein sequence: CASSFLLASSYNEQFF.

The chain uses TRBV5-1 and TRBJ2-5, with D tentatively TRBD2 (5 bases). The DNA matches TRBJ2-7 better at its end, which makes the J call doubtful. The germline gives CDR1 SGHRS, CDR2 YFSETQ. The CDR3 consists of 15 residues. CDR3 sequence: CASSSNSGNSYEQYF. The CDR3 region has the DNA TGCGCCAGCAGCTCAAACTCGGGAAACTCCTACGAGCAGTACTTC.

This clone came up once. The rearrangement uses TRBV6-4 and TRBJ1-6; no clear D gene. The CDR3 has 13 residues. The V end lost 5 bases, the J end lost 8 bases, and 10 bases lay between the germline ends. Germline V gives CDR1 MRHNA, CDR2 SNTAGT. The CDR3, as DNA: TGTGCCAGCAGTATGGAGCTATATTCACCCCTCCACTTT. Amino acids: CASSMELYSPLHF.

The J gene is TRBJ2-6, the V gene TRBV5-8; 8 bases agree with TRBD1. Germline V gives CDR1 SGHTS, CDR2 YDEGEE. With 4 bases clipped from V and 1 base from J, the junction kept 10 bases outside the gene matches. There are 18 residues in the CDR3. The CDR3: CASSRGTGRGSGANVLTF. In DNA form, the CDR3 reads TGTGCCAGCAGCAGAGGGACAGGACGGGGATCTGGGGCCAACGTCCTGACTTTC. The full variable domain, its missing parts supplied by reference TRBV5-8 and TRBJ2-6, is EAGVTQSPTHLIKTRGQQATLRCSPISGHTSVYWYQQALGLGLQFLLWYDEGEERNRGNFPPRFSGRQFPNYSSELNVNALELEDSALYLCASSRGTGRGSGANVLTFGAGSRLTVL.

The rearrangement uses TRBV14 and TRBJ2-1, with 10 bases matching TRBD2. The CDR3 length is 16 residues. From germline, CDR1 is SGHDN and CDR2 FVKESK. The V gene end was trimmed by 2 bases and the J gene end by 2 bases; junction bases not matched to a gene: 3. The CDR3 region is CASSQYSGGTYNEQFF. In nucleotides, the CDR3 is TGTGCCAGCAGCCAATATAGCGGGGGGACCTACAATGAGCAGTTCTTC.

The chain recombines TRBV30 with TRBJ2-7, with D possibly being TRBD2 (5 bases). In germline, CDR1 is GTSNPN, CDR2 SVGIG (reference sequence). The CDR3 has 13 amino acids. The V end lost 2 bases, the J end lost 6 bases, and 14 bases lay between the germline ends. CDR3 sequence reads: CAWSNGELGEQYF. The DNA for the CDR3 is TGTGCCTGGAGTAATGGGGAGTTGGGCGAGCAGTACTTC.

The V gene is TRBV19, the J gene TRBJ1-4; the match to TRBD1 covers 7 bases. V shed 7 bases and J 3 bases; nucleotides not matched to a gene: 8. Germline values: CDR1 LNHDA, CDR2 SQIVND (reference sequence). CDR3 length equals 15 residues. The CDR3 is CASTRQGDSNEKLFF. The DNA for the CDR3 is TGTGCCAGTACGAGACAGGGAGACTCTAATGAAAAACTGTTTTTT.

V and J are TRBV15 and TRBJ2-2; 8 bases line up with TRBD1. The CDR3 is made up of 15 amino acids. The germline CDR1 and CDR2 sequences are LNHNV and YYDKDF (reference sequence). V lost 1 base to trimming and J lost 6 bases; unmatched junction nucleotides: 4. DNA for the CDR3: TGTGCCACCAGCAGAGCAGGGGGCGCAGCCGGGGAGCTGTTTTTT. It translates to CATSRAGGAAGELFF.

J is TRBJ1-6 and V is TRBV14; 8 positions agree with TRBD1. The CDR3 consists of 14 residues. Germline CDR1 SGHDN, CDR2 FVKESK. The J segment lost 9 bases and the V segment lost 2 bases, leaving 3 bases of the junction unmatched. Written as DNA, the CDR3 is TGTGCCAGCAGCCAAACAGGGGGTGGTTCACCCCTCCACTTT. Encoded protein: CASSQTGGGSPLHF.

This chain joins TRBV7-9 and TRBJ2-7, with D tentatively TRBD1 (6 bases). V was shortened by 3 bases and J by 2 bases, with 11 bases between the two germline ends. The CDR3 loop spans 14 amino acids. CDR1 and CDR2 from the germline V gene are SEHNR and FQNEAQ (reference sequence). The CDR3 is CASSLGAGPYEQYF. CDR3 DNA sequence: TGTGCCAGCAGCTTGGGGGCCGGCCCCTACGAGCAGTACTTC.

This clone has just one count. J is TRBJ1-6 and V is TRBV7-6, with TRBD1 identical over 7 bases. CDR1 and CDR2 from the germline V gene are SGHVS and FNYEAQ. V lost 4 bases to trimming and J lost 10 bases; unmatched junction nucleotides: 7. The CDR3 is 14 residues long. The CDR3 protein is CASSSDRLLSPLHF. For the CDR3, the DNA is TGTGCCAGCAGCTCGGACAGGTTACTCTCACCCCTCCACTTT. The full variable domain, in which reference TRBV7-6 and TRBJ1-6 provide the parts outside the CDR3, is GAGVSQSPRYKVTKRGQDVALRCDPISGHVSLYWYRQALGQGPEFLTYFNYEAQQDKSGLPNDRFSAERPEGSISTLTIQRTEQRDSAMYRCASSSDRLLSPLHFGNGTRLTVT.

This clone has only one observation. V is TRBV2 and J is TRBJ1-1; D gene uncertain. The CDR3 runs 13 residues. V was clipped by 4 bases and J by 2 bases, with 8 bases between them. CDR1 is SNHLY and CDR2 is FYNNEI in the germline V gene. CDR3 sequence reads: CASSGNRNTEAFF. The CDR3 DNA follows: TGTGCCAGCAGTGGGAACAGAAACACTGAAGCTTTCTTT.

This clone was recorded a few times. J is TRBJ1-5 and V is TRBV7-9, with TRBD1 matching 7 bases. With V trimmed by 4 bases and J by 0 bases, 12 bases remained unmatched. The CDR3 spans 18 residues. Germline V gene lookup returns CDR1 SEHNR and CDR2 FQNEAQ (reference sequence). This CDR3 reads CASSYQPLTGNSNQPQHF. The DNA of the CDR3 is TGTGCCAGCAGCTACCAACCCTTGACAGGGAATAGCAATCAGCCCCAGCATTTT.

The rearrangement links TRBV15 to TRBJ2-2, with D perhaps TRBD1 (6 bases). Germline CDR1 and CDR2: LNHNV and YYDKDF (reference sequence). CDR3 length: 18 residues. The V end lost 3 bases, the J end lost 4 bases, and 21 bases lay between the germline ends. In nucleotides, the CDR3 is TGTGCCACCAGCAGTCTTGAGGGCCAGGGGAGTTTCACCGGGGAGCTGTTTTTT. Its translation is CATSSLEGQGSFTGELFF.

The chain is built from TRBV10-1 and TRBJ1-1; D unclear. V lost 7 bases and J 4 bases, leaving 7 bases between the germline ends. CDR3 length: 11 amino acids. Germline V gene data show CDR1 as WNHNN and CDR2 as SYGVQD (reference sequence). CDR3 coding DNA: TGCGCCAGCACACGGAGCACTGAAGCTTTCTTT. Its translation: CASTRSTEAFF.

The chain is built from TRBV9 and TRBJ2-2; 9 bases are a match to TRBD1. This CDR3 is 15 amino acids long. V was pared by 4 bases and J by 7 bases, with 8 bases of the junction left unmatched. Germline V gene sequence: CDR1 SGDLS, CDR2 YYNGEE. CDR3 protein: CASSPGTGPDGELFF. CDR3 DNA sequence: TGTGCCAGCAGCCCCGGGACAGGGCCGGACGGGGAGCTGTTTTTT.

The CDR3: CAILPRGQPQHF. CDR3 nucleotides: TGTGCCATCCTTCCCCGGGGTCAGCCCCAGCATTTT. The V call is TRBV28, the J call TRBJ1-5; D is unresolved. Germline V lookup: CDR1 MDHEN, CDR2 SYDVKM. The CDR3 contains 12 residues. Deletions cut 10 bases from V and 6 bases from J, with 13 bases between.

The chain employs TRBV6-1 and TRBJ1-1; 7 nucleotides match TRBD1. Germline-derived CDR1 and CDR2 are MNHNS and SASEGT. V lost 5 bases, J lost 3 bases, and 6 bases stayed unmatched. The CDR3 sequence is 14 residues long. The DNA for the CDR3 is TGTGCCAGCAGTTCGACAGGGACCTACACTGAAGCTTTCTTT. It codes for CASSSTGTYTEAFF.

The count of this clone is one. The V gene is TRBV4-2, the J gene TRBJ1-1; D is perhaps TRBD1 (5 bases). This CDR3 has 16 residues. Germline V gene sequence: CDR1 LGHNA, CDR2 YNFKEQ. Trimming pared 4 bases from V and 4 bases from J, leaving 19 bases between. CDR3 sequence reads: CASSPPGQGGSTEAFF. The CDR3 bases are TGTGCCAGCAGCCCCCCGGGCCAGGGAGGATCCACTGAAGCTTTCTTT.

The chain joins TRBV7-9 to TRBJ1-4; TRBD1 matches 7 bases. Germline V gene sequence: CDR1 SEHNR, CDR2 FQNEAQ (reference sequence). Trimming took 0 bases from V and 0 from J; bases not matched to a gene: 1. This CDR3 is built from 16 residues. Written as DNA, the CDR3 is TGTGCCAGCAGCTTAGCGCAGGGGGCAACTAATGAAAAACTGTTTTTT. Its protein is CASSLAQGATNEKLFF.

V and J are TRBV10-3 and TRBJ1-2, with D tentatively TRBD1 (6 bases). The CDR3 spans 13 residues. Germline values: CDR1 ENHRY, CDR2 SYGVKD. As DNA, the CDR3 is TGTGCTTATCACCCCGGGGGGGCGCGTGGCTACACCTTC. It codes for CAYHPGGARGYTF.

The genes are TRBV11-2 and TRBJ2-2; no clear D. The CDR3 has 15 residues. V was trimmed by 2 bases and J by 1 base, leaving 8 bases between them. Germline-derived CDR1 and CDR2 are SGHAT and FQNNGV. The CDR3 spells CASSLLPGNTGELFF. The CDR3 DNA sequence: TGTGCCAGCAGCTTACTACCAGGGAACACCGGGGAGCTGTTTTTT.

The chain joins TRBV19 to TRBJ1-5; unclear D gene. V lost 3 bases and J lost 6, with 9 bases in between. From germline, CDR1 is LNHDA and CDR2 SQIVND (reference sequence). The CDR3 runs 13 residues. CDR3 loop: CASSITGFQPQHF. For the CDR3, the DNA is TGTGCCAGTAGTATTACTGGTTTTCAGCCCCAGCATTTT.

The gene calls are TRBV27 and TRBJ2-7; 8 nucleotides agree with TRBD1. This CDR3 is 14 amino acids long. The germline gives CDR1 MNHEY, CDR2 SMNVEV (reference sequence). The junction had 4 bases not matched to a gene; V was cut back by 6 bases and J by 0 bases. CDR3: CASRNRGVSYEQYF. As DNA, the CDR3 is TGTGCCAGCAGGAACAGGGGGGTCTCCTACGAGCAGTACTTC.

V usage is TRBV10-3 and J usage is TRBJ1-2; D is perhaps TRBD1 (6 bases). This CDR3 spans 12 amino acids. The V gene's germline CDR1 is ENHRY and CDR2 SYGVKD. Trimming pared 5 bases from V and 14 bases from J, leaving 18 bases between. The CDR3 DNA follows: TGTGCCATCAGTAACCGGGACACGGCGTGTACCTTC. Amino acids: CAISNRDTACTF.